Detailed here is one T cell receptor (beta chain). Its antigen is still unknown. Time point described: sample taken at primary tumor resection. Unsorted whole RNA from tumor, nontumor lung or frozen PBMC underwent sequencing. Untreated early-stage non-small cell lung cancer patients, roughly 75 in total, were the donors. These data come from a study of spatial heterogeneity in lung cancer. Study-wide context: Every unique TCR and UMI combination, on average, appeared more than ten times in raw reads. Study results and limitations: Ubiquitous, expanded tumor-derived TCRs were more frequently observed in blood at resection than at follow-up.

All TCR cDNA molecules were individually tagged with a unique molecular identifier. TCRdb passed the 5' RACE reads through MiXCR, listing each CDR3 protein once. This table has 80,000 to 95,000 distinct CDR3 sequences, approximately 8.9% appearing once. The V gene's germline CDR1 is SNHLY and CDR2 FYNNEI. This CDR3 region has 14 residues. J lost 14 bases, V lost 0 bases, and 9 bases had no gene match. The sequence came from a male donor with early-stage non-small cell lung cancer. The chain uses TRBV2 and TRBJ2-1, with TRBD1 matching over 8 bases. Sequenced here: PBMCs, sampled at surgery. CDR3: CASSEAARTGIEFF. CDR3 bases: TGTGCCAGCAGTGAAGCGGCCCGGACAGGGATTGAGTTCTTC.